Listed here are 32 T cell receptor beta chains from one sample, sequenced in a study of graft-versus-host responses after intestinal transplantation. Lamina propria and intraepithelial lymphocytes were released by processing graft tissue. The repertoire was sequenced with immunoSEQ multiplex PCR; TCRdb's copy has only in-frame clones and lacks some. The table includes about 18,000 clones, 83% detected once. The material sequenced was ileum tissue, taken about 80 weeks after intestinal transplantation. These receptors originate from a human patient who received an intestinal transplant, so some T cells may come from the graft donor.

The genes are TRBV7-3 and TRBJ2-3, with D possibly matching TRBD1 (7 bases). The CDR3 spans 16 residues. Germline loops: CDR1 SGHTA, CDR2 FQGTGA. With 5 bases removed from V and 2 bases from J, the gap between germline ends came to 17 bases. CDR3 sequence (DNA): TGTGCCAGCAGCCGTCAGGGGGGAACTTTCACAGATACGCAGTATTTT. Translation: CASSRQGGTFTDTQYF. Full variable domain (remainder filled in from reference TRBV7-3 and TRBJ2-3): GAGVSQTPSNKVTEKGKYVELRCDPISGHTALYWYRQSLGQGPEFLIYFQGTGAADDSGLPNDRFFAVRPEGSVSTLKIQRTERGDSAVYLCASSRQGGTFTDTQYFGPGTRLTVL.

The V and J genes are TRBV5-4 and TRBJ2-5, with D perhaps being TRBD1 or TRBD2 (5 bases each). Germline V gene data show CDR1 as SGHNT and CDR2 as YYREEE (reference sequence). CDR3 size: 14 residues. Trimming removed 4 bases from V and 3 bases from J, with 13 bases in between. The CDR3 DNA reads TGTGCCAGCAGCCCGCCGGGACGCAAAGAGACCCAGTACTTC. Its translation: CASSPPGRKETQYF.

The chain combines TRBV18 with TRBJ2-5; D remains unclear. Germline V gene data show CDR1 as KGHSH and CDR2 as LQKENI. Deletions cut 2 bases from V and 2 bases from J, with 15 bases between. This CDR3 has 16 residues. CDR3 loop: CASSPRSGVGQETQYF. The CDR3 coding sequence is TGTGCCAGCTCACCAAGGTCGGGTGTAGGGCAAGAGACCCAGTACTTC.

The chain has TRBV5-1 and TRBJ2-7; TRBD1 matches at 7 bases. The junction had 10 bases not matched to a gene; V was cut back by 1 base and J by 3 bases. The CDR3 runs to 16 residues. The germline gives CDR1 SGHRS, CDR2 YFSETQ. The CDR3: CASSLSRDSLYYEQYF. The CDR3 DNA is TGCGCCAGCAGCTTGAGCCGGGACAGTTTGTACTACGAGCAGTACTTC.

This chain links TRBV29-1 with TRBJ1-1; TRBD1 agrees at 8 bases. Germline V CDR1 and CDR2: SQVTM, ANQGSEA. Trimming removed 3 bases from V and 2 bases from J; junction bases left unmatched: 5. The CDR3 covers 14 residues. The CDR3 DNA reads TGCAGCGTTGAGCCGACAGGGGTTAACACTGAAGCTTTCTTT. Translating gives CSVEPTGVNTEAFF.

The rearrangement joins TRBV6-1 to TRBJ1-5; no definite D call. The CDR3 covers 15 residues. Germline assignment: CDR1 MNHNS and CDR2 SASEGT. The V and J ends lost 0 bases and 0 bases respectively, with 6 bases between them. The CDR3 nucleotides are TGTGCCAGCAGTGAAGCCAGTTTTAGCAATCAGCCCCAGCATTTT. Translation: CASSEASFSNQPQHF.

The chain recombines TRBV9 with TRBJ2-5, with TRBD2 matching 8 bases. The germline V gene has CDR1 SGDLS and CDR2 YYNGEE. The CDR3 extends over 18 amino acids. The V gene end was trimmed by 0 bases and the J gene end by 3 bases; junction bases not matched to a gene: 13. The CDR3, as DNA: TGTGCCAGCAGCGTAGTACCACAAGCGGGGGCAGGTGAAGAGACCCAGTACTTC. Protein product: CASSVVPQAGAGEETQYF.

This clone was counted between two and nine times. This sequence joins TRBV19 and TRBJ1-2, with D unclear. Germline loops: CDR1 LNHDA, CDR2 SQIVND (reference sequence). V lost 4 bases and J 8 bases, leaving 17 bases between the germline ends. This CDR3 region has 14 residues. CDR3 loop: CASSRSGEFFGYTF. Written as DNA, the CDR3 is TGTGCCAGTAGTAGATCCGGGGAATTCTTCGGCTACACCTTC.

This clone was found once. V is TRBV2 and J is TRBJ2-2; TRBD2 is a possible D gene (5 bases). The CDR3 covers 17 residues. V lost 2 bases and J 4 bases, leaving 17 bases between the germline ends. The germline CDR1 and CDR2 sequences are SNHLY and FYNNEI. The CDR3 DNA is TGTGCCAGCAGTGAAAAGGGTATATTACGGGGCACCGGGGAGCTGTTTTTT. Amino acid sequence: CASSEKGILRGTGELFF.

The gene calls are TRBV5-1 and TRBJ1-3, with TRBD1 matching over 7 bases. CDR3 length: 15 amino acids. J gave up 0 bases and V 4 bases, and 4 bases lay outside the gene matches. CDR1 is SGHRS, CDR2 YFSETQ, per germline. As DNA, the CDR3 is TGCGCCAGCAGCCTGGGACAGCTCTCTGGAAACACCATATATTTT. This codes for CASSLGQLSGNTIYF. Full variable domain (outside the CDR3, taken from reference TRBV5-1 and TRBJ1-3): KAGVTQTPRYLIKTRGQQVTLSCSPISGHRSVSWYQQTPGQGLQFLFEYFSETQRNKGNFPGRFSGRQFSNSRSEMNVSTLELGDSALYLCASSLGQLSGNTIYFGEGSWLTVV.

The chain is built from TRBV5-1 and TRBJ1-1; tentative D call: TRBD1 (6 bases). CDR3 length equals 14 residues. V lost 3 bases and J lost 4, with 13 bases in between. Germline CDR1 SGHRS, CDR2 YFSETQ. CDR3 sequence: CASSWGGASTEAFF. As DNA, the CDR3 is TGCGCCAGCAGCTGGGGGGGCGCAAGCACTGAAGCTTTCTTT.

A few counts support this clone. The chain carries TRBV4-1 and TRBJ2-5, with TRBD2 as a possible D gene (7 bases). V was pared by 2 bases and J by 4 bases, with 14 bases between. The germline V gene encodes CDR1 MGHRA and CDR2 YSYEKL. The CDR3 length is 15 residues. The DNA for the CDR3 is TGCGCCAGCAGCCAACTGGAGGGGGGGCTAGAGACCCAGTACTTC. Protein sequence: CASSQLEGGLETQYF.

CDR3: CASSRGQPLSSGNTIYF. The DNA of the CDR3 is TGTGCCAGCAGCCGAGGACAGCCCTTAAGCTCTGGAAACACCATATATTTT. The chain carries TRBV7-9 and TRBJ1-3, with a possible D match to TRBD1 (6 bases). Trimming removed 5 bases at V and 0 bases at J, with 17 bases between. Germline V CDR1 and CDR2: SEHNR, FQNEAQ (reference sequence). This CDR3 has 17 residues.

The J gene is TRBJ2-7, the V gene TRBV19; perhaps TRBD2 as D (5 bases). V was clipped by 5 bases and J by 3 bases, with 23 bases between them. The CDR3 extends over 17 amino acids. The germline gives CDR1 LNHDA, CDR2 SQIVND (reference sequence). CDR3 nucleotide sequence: TGTGCCAGTAGTGATACCCCGGGCCCCTCAGCGGACTACGAGCAGTACTTC. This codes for CASSDTPGPSADYEQYF.

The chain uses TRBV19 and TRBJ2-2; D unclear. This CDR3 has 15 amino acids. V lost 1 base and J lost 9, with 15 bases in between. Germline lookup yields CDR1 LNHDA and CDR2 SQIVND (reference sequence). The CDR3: CASSIGVHSPRELFF. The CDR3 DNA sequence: TGTGCCAGTAGTATAGGGGTCCATAGTCCCAGGGAGCTGTTTTTT.

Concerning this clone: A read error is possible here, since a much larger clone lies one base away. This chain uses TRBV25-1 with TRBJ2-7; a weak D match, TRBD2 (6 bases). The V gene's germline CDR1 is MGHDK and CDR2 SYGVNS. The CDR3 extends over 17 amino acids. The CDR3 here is CASREYRGKGGAYEQYF. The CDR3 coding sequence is TGTGCCAGCCGTGAGTACCGGGGGAAGGGTGGGGCCTACGAGCAGTACTTC.

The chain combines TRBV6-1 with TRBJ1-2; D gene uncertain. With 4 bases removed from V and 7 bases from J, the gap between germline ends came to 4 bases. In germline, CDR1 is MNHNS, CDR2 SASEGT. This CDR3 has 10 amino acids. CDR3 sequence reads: CASSVFGYTF. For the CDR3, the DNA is TGTGCCAGCAGTGTGTTTGGCTACACCTTC.

The DNA for the CDR3 is TGCAGCGGGTTTGGGACAGGGTACACTGAAGCTTTCTTT. The encoded protein is CSGFGTGYTEAFF. The chain uses TRBV29-1 and TRBJ1-1; 9 bases match TRBD1. Trimming took 7 bases from V and 3 from J; bases not matched to a gene: 6. CDR3 length: 13 amino acids. Per the germline V gene, CDR1 is SQVTM and CDR2 is ANQGSEA.

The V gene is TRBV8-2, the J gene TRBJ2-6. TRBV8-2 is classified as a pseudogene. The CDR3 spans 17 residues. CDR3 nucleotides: TGTGGCACTTCGGTCATGATAACACAAAGTCGGGCCAACGTCCTGACTTTC. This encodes CGTSVMITQSRANVLTF.

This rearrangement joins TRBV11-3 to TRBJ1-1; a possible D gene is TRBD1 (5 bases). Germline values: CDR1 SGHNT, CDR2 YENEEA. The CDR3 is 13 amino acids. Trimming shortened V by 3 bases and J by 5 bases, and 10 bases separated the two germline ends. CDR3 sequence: CASSLGQTTEAFF. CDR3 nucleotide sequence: TGTGCCAGCAGCTTGGGGCAGACTACTGAAGCTTTCTTT.

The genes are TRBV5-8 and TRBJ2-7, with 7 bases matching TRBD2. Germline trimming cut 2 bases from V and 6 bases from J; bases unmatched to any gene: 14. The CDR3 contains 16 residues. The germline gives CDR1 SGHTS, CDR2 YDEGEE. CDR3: CASSLKARGRASEQYF. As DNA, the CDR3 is TGTGCCAGCAGCTTAAAGGCGCGGGGGAGGGCATCCGAGCAGTACTTC.

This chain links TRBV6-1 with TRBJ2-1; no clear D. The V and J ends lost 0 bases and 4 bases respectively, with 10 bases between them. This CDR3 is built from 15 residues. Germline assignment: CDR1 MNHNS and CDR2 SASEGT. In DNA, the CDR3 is TGTGCCAGCAGTGAAGCGCGCCAGCGTTACAATGAGCAGTTCTTC. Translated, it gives CASSEARQRYNEQFF.

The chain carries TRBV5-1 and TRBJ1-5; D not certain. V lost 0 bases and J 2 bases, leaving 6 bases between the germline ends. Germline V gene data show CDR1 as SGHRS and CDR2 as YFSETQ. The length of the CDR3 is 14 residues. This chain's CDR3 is CASSLDGGNQPQHF. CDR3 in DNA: TGCGCCAGCAGCTTGGATGGGGGCAATCAGCCCCAGCATTTT.

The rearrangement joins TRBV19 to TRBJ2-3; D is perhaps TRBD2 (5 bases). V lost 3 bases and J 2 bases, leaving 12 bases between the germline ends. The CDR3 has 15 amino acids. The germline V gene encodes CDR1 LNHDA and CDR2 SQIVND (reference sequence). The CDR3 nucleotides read TGTGCCAGTAGTATTCTGGACTCAGACACAGATACGCAGTATTTT. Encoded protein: CASSILDSDTDTQYF. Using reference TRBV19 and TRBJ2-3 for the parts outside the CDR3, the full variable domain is DGGITQSPKYLFRKEGQNVTLSCEQNLNHDAMYWYRQDPGQGLRLIYYSQIVNDFQKGDIAEGYSVSREKKESFPLTVTSAQKNPTAFYLCASSILDSDTDTQYFGPGTRLTVL.

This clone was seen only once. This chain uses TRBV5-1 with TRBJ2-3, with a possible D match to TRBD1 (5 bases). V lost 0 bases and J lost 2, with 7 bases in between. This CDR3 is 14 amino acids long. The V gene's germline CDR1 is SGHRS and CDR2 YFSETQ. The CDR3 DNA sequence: TGCGCCAGCAGCTTGGAAGGGGCCACAGATACGCAGTATTTT. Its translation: CASSLEGATDTQYF.

CDR3 in DNA: TGTGCCAGCAGCTTCGGGACGGCCAACTACAATGAGCAGTTCTTC. It codes for CASSFGTANYNEQFF. The V and J genes are TRBV7-3 and TRBJ2-1, with D perhaps given as TRBD1 or TRBD2 (5 bases each). Germline CDR1 reads SGHTA; CDR2 reads FQGTGA. The CDR3 is 15 amino acids. V lost 3 bases and J 3 bases, leaving 12 bases between the germline ends.

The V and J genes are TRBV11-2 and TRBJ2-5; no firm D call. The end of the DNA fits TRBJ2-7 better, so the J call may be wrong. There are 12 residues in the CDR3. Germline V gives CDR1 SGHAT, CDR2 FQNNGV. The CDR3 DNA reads TGTGCCAGCAGCTCTGGTTCTTACGAGCAGTACTTC. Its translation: CASSSGSYEQYF.

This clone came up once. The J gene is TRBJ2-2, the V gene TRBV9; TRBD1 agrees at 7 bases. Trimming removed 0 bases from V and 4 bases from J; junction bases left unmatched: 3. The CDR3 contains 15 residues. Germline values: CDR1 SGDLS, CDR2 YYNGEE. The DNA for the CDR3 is TGTGCCAGCAGCGTAGAGGCAGGGGGCACCGGGGAGCTGTTTTTT. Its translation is CASSVEAGGTGELFF.

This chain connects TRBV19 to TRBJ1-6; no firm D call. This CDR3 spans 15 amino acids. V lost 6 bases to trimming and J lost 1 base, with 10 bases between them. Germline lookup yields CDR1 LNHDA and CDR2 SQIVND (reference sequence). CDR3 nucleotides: TGTGCCAGTAGCCCGGCGGCTTCCTATAATTCACCCCTCCACTTT. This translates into CASSPAASYNSPLHF. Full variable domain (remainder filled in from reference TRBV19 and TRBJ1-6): DGGITQSPKYLFRKEGQNVTLSCEQNLNHDAMYWYRQDPGQGLRLIYYSQIVNDFQKGDIAEGYSVSREKKESFPLTVTSAQKNPTAFYLCASSPAASYNSPLHFGNGTRLTVT.

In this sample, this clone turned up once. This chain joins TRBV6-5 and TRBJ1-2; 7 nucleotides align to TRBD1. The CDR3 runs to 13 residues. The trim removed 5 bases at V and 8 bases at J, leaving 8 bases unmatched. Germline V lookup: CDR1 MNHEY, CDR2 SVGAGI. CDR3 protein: CASSRQGGRGYTF. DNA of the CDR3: TGTGCCAGCAGTCGGCAGGGGGGAAGGGGCTACACCTTC.

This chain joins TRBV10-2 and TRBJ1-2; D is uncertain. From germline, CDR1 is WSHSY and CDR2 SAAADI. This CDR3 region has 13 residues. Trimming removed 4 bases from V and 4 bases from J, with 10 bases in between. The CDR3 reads CASSAEGRYGYTF. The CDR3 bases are TGCGCCAGCAGTGCAGAGGGCCGCTATGGCTACACCTTC.

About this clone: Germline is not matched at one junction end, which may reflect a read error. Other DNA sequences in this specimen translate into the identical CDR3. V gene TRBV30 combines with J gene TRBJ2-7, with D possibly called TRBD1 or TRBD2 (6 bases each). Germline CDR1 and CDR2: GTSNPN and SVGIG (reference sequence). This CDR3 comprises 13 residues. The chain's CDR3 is CAWEGGRGEKQYF. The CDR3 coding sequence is TGCGCCTGGGAAGGGGGTAGGGGGGAAAAGCAGTACTTC.